The 9 T cell receptor beta chains reported below all come from one sample, sequenced in a study of blood T cell repertoires in COVID-19. Sequencing used immunoSEQ multiplex PCR; TCRdb keeps in-frame clones, though not all of them. The profile shows about 130,000 clones, about 80% of them singletons. The sequencing sample was made of peripheral blood. These receptors were obtained from a woman aged 45-59 years with acute or convalescent COVID-19.

The V and J genes are TRBV2 and TRBJ2-1, with TRBD1 matching 8 bases. The CDR3 consists of 15 residues. Per the germline V gene, CDR1 is SNHLY and CDR2 is FYNNEI. V dropped 3 bases and J dropped 7; count of bases not matched to a gene: 8. CDR3 region: CASSDGQGGWNEQFF. In DNA, the CDR3 is TGTGCCAGCAGTGACGGACAGGGAGGTTGGAATGAGCAGTTCTTC.

This clone has only a few counts. The chain recombines TRBV7-2 with TRBJ1-2, with TRBD1 identical over 11 bases. CDR3 length: 14 amino acids. V lost 4 bases to trimming and J lost 8 bases; unmatched junction nucleotides: 6. Per germline, CDR1 SGHTA and CDR2 FQGNSA. CDR3 amino acids: CASSSGQGARGYTF. The CDR3 region has the DNA TGTGCCAGCAGCTCCGGACAGGGGGCGCGGGGCTACACCTTC.

The chain employs TRBV5-1 and TRBJ1-1, with no clear D. The CDR3 is made up of 15 amino acids. The ends were cut back, 0 bases at V and 6 bases at J, with 15 bases in the middle. In germline, CDR1 is SGHRS, CDR2 YFSETQ. The CDR3: CASSLDMGSWAEAFF. The CDR3 region has the DNA TGCGCCAGCAGCTTGGACATGGGGAGTTGGGCTGAAGCTTTCTTT.

The chain employs TRBV5-4 and TRBJ2-1; TRBD1 agrees at 7 bases. Germline-derived CDR1 and CDR2 are SGHNT and YYREEE (reference sequence). This CDR3 comprises 16 residues. V dropped 4 bases and J dropped 8; count of bases not matched to a gene: 15. CDR3 in amino acids: CASSREGGPALDEQFF. The CDR3 region has the DNA TGTGCCAGCAGCAGGGAAGGGGGCCCCGCTTTGGATGAGCAGTTCTTC.

The chain links TRBV6-5 to TRBJ1-6; weak D call: TRBD1 (5 bases). V lost 7 bases and J lost 7, with 17 bases in between. Germline CDR1 MNHEY, CDR2 SVGAGI. This CDR3 region has 15 residues. CDR3: CASTRDLGGNSPLHF. CDR3 sequence (DNA): TGTGCCAGCACCCGGGACCTGGGAGGGAATTCACCCCTCCACTTT.

The chain employs TRBV27 and TRBJ1-5; 9 bases align to TRBD1. Germline V gives CDR1 MNHEY, CDR2 SMNVEV (reference sequence). This CDR3 contains 16 residues. V trimming: 5 bases; J trimming: 2 bases; junction bases outside the gene matches: 7. CDR3 in amino acids: CASSRQGEEGNQPQHF. The CDR3 DNA reads as TGTGCCAGCAGTAGACAGGGGGAAGAAGGCAATCAGCCCCAGCATTTT.

This rearrangement joins TRBV5-1 to TRBJ2-7, with 8 bases fitting TRBD2. The germline gives CDR1 SGHRS, CDR2 YFSETQ. The CDR3 contains 13 residues. The junction had 5 bases not matched to a gene; V was cut back by 4 bases and J by 5 bases. The DNA of the CDR3 is TGCGCCAGCAGCGGTGGGACTAGTGACGAGCAGTACTTC. This gives the protein CASSGGTSDEQYF.

The chain links TRBV3-1 (or the pseudogene TRBV3-2) to TRBJ2-1; TRBD2 agrees at 9 bases. The CDR3 length is 14 residues. The germline V gene has CDR1 LGHDT and CDR2 YNNKEL (reference sequence). Losses at the gene ends were 5 bases for V and 10 bases for J; bases not matched to a gene: 9. The CDR3 nucleotides are TGTGCCAGCAGCTTAGCGGGAGTCAGGGGCGAGCAGTTCTTC. Translation: CASSLAGVRGEQFF.

V usage is TRBV20-1 and J usage is TRBJ2-5; D gene ambiguous. The V and J ends lost 3 bases and 2 bases respectively, with 10 bases between them. This CDR3 contains 13 residues. CDR1 is DFQATT and CDR2 is SNEGSKA in the germline V gene (reference sequence). Written as DNA, the CDR3 is TGCAGTGCTAGTTGCACAGAACAAGAGACCCAGTACTTC. Translated, it gives CSASCTEQETQYF.